These 24 T cell receptor beta chains came from one sample sequenced in a study of siplizumab effects on memory and regulatory T cells. The method was immunoSEQ multiplex PCR; TCRdb's version includes in-frame clones alone and lacks a portion of them. This table has some 100,000 clones, 92% appearing once. The material sequenced was non-Treg CD4+ T cells sorted from blood. Every receptor here comes from a human donor in good health.

The chain links TRBV5-1 to TRBJ2-2, with 11 positions matching TRBD2. The V gene end was trimmed by 4 bases and the J gene end by 4 bases; junction bases not matched to a gene: 0. The germline CDR1 and CDR2 sequences are SGHRS and YFSETQ. The CDR3 has 14 residues. CDR3 DNA sequence: TGCGCCAGCAGCACTAGCGGGAGCACCGGGGAGCTGTTTTTT. Translation gives CASSTSGSTGELFF.

J is TRBJ2-7 and V is TRBV28; D uncertain. The germline gives CDR1 MDHEN, CDR2 SYDVKM. V lost 6 bases to trimming and J lost 9 bases, with 12 bases between them. This CDR3 is built from 11 residues. CDR3 nucleotides: TGTGCCAGCAGCCCTGACCCTTGGCAGTACTTC. This codes for CASSPDPWQYF. Full variable domain (remainder filled in from reference TRBV28 and TRBJ2-7): DVKVTQSSRYLVKRTGEKVFLECVQDMDHENMFWYRQDPGLGLRLIYFSYDVKMKEKGDIPEGYSVSREKKERFSLILESASTNQTSMYLCASSPDPWQYFGPGTRLTVT.

This rearrangement joins TRBV5-8 to TRBJ2-7; D is unclear. Germline assignment: CDR1 SGHTS and CDR2 YDEGEE. This CDR3 is 13 amino acids long. V was trimmed by 0 bases and J by 3 bases, leaving 7 bases between them. CDR3 nucleotides: TGTGCCAGCAGCTTGGCCGGTCACTACGAGCAGTACTTC. Translating it yields CASSLAGHYEQYF.

This rearrangement joins TRBV5-8 to TRBJ2-4; TRBD2 is a possible D gene (6 bases). CDR3 size: 15 residues. V dropped 4 bases and J dropped 3 bases, with 14 bases sitting between them. CDR1 SGHTS and CDR2 YDEGEE come from the germline V gene. The CDR3 loop is CASSLPGERKNIQYF. For the CDR3, the DNA is TGTGCCAGCAGCCTACCGGGAGAACGCAAAAACATTCAGTACTTC.

The V and J genes are TRBV19 and TRBJ1-3, with D unclear. The CDR3 has 13 amino acids. CDR1 is LNHDA and CDR2 is SQIVND in the germline V gene (reference sequence). With 11 bases removed from V and 4 bases from J, the gap between germline ends came to 15 bases. The CDR3 loop reads CAVAPGPGNTIYF. The CDR3 region has the DNA TGTGCCGTCGCACCGGGTCCGGGAAACACCATATATTTT.

V gene TRBV19 combines with J gene TRBJ1-2; TRBD1 matches at 7 bases. Losses at the gene ends were 6 bases for V and 3 bases for J; bases not matched to a gene: 4. Germline-derived CDR1 and CDR2 are LNHDA and SQIVND (reference sequence). The CDR3 loop spans 13 amino acids. CDR3 in DNA: TGTGCCAGTAGCCAGGGGGGGGACTATGGCTACACCTTC. Protein sequence: CASSQGGDYGYTF.

The chain has TRBV18 and TRBJ1-2, with 8 bases identical to TRBD1. CDR3 length: 14 residues. CDR1 is KGHSH, CDR2 LQKENI, per germline. The junction had 8 bases not matched to a gene; V was cut back by 3 bases and J by 8 bases. The CDR3 nucleotides read TGTGCCAGCTCACCGAGCAGGGGGCCGGGAGGCTACACCTTC. This encodes CASSPSRGPGGYTF. Full variable domain (rest looked up from reference TRBV18 and TRBJ1-2): NAGVMQNPRHLVRRRGQEARLRCSPMKGHSHVYWYRQLPEEGLKFMVYLQKENIIDESGMPKERFSAEFPKEGPSILRIQQVVRGDSAAYFCASSPSRGPGGYTFGSGTRLTVV.

The CDR3 protein is CASSPSREETQYF. For the CDR3, the DNA is TGTGCCAGCAGCCCCTCCCGGGAGGAGACCCAGTACTTC. The chain links TRBV7-3 to TRBJ2-5; TRBD2 is a possible D gene (6 bases). Germline V lookup: CDR1 SGHTA, CDR2 FQGTGA. The CDR3 is made up of 13 amino acids. Trimming removed 5 bases at V and 5 bases at J, with 12 bases between.

The V gene is TRBV5-1, the J gene TRBJ2-3; D remains ambiguous. V shed 0 bases and J shed 4 bases, with 3 bases lying between them. The CDR3 length is 12 residues. CDR1 is SGHRS and CDR2 is YFSETQ in the germline V gene. The CDR3 region is CASSLVADTQYF. CDR3 in DNA: TGCGCCAGCAGCTTGGTAGCAGATACGCAGTATTTT.

Of note for this clone: This likely comes from a read error, as the CDR3 has no conserved phenylalanine or tryptophan at its end. The DNA is left out, because the CDR3 cannot be placed on it with certainty; the CDR3 is given as TCRdb lists it. This chain links TRBV7-9 with TRBJ2-3. Germline V gene sequence: CDR1 SEHNR, CDR2 FQNEAQ (reference sequence). The CDR3 is 9 amino acids long, termini counted. CDR3 protein: CASSANKDL.

The chain has TRBV9 and TRBJ1-2; tentatively, D is TRBD1 (6 bases). CDR3 length equals 13 residues. V dropped 4 bases and J dropped 4 bases, with 11 bases sitting between them. Germline CDR1 and CDR2: SGDLS and YYNGEE. The CDR3 sequence: CASSPGERYGYTF. The CDR3 nucleotides read TGTGCCAGCAGCCCAGGGGAGCGCTATGGCTACACCTTC.

The chain recombines TRBV5-1 with TRBJ2-3, with TRBD2 matching over 8 bases. Per the germline V gene, CDR1 is SGHRS and CDR2 is YFSETQ. This CDR3 spans 14 amino acids. The junction had 4 bases not matched to a gene; V was cut back by 2 bases and J by 5 bases. CDR3 nucleotide sequence: TGCGCCAGCAGCTTAGCGGGAGACATAGATACGCAGTATTTT. Translation: CASSLAGDIDTQYF.

J is TRBJ2-5 and V is TRBV6-6; 8 nucleotides line up with TRBD2. Germline CDR1 is MNHNY and CDR2 is SVGAGI (reference sequence). This CDR3 has 12 amino acids. The V segment lost 6 bases and the J segment 7 bases; nucleotides outside the gene matches: 4. The CDR3 reads CASRGTSGTQYF. CDR3 sequence (DNA): TGTGCCAGCAGAGGGACTAGTGGGACCCAGTACTTC.

This clone was counted once. CDR3 DNA sequence: TGTGCCACCCAGCGGGGACAATCCAATTCACCCCTCCACTTT. Amino acid sequence: CATQRGQSNSPLHF. This chain uses TRBV28 with TRBJ1-6, with D maybe TRBD1 (6 bases). Germline CDR1 MDHEN, CDR2 SYDVKM. CDR3 length: 14 residues. The V end lost 10 bases, the J end lost 7 bases, and 17 bases lay between the germline ends.

The J gene is TRBJ2-3, the V gene TRBV5-1, with 7 bases identical to TRBD1. The CDR3 runs 16 residues. Germline assignment: CDR1 SGHRS and CDR2 YFSETQ. J gave up 3 bases and V 0 bases, and 7 bases lay outside the gene matches. The CDR3 DNA reads TGCGCCAGCAGCTTGGCCGGAGAGGGGGCTACAGATACGCAGTATTTT. It is translated as CASSLAGEGATDTQYF.

This clone showed up just a few times. This chain joins TRBV7-3 and TRBJ1-1; no clear D. Germline CDR1 SGHTA, CDR2 FQGTGA. The CDR3 is 13 residues long. Deletions cut 5 bases from V and 1 base from J, with 8 bases between. CDR3 sequence reads: CASSQQPNTEAFF. The CDR3 DNA reads as TGTGCCAGCAGCCAGCAGCCGAACACTGAAGCTTTCTTT.

The chain carries TRBV6-1 and TRBJ1-6; tentative D call: TRBD1 (5 bases). There are 15 residues in the CDR3. Germline values: CDR1 MNHNS, CDR2 SASEGT. V lost 10 bases to trimming and J lost 7 bases, with 20 bases between them. CDR3 DNA sequence: TGTGCCACCCTAGGGGAGGGGCTCAAGAATTCACCCCTCCACTTT. Translation: CATLGEGLKNSPLHF.

This rearrangement joins TRBV6-5 to TRBJ2-2; D remains ambiguous. The CDR3 runs to 13 residues. V gave up 7 bases and J gave up 6 bases, with 12 bases separating them. Germline V gene lookup returns CDR1 MNHEY and CDR2 SVGAGI. This CDR3 is CASTLLWPGELFF. In DNA form, the CDR3 reads TGTGCCAGCACCCTCCTCTGGCCCGGGGAGCTGTTTTTT.

The genes are TRBV16 and TRBJ1-1, with D possibly TRBD1 on 5 matching bases. Germline CDR1 reads KGHSY; CDR2 reads FQNENV. CDR3 length equals 15 residues. V lost 4 bases to trimming and J lost 3 bases, with 15 bases between them. CDR3 DNA sequence: TGTGCCAGCAGCCTTTCAGGGTTTGTCGACACTGAAGCTTTCTTT. It is translated as CASSLSGFVDTEAFF.

The chain joins TRBV18 to TRBJ1-2; TRBD1 matches at 9 bases. Germline assignment: CDR1 KGHSH and CDR2 LQKENI. CDR3 length equals 14 residues. V trimming: 3 bases; J trimming: 6 bases; junction bases outside the gene matches: 5. The CDR3 nucleotides are TGTGCCAGCTCACCGGGACAGGGAGAGAATGGCTACACCTTC. Amino acids: CASSPGQGENGYTF.

This chain joins TRBV7-8 and TRBJ1-1; possible D gene TRBD1, 5 bases. The CDR3 spans 14 residues. V lost 6 bases and J 4 bases, leaving 15 bases between the germline ends. The V gene's germline CDR1 is SGHVS and CDR2 FQNEAQ. This chain's CDR3 is CASSLGPPGTEAFF. DNA of the CDR3: TGTGCCAGCAGTCTGGGACCGCCGGGCACTGAAGCTTTCTTT. The full variable domain, in which reference TRBV7-8 and TRBJ1-1 provide the parts outside the CDR3, is GAGVSQSPRYKVAKRGQDVALRCDPISGHVSLFWYQQALGQGPEFLTYFQNEAQLDKSGLPSDRFFAERPEGSVSTLKIQRTQQEDSAVYLCASSLGPPGTEAFFGQGTRLTVV.

CDR3 sequence reads: CASRGTGYGYTF. The CDR3, as DNA: TGTGCCAGCAGGGGGACAGGGTATGGCTACACCTTC. This chain links TRBV2 with TRBJ1-2, with 9 bases matching TRBD1. CDR3 length: 12 amino acids. Germline lookup yields CDR1 SNHLY and CDR2 FYNNEI. Losses at the gene ends were 6 bases for V and 5 bases for J; bases not matched to a gene: 1.

V and J are TRBV6-5 and TRBJ1-5, with 9 bases matching TRBD1. CDR1 and CDR2 from the germline V gene are MNHEY and SVGAGI. The CDR3 has 15 residues. Trimming took 6 bases from V and 2 from J; bases not matched to a gene: 5. The CDR3 loop is CASRRQGEGNQPQHF. For the CDR3, the DNA is TGTGCCAGCAGAAGACAGGGGGAAGGCAATCAGCCCCAGCATTTT.

As DNA, the CDR3 is TGTGCCAGCAGCTCGCAGGGTTACGAGCAGTACTTC. Protein product: CASSSQGYEQYF. This chain uses TRBV7-9 with TRBJ2-7, with D perhaps matching TRBD1 (5 bases). Germline loops: CDR1 SEHNR, CDR2 FQNEAQ (reference sequence). V lost 4 bases and J 4 bases, leaving 8 bases between the germline ends. The CDR3 is 12 amino acids.